Given below is one T cell receptor beta chain in context. The target antigen is unknown. Amplification of TCR alpha and beta CDR3 regions from RNA used iRepertoire nested multiplex PCR. TCRdb reanalysed the multiplex PCR reads using MiXCR and keeps one entry per CDR3 protein. Of some 160,000 distinct CDR3 sequences listed, around 40% were seen once; the top ten hold 5.2%. CDR3 length equals 14 residues. CDR1 and CDR2 from the germline V gene are DFQATT and SNEGSKA (reference sequence). This entry is derived from a study of glioma-infiltrating T cells. Study conclusions and caveats: Tissue and blood shared very few CDR3 sequences.

Source material: glioma tissue, nonneoplastic brain tissue, or PBMCs (not recorded which). The receptor was derived from a human donor with low-grade glioma or glioblastoma, undergoing nonglioma brain surgery, or in good health (not recorded which). The chain recombines TRBV20-1 with TRBJ1-1; possibly TRBD1 for D (5 bases). CDR3 DNA: TGCAGCTCTATGGGACCCTCCTTGAACACTGAAGCTTTCTTT. It encodes CSSMGPSLNTEAFF.